Listed here are 18 T cell receptor beta chains from one sample, sequenced in a study of T cell changes during pregnancy in multiple sclerosis. Assay used: immunoSEQ multiplex PCR; TCRdb lists only in-frame clones, some missing. Of over 40,000 clones listed, about 87% are singletons. Specimen: CD4+ T cells from peripheral blood mononuclear cells, collected in the second trimester of pregnancy. These receptor sequences come from a female donor with multiple sclerosis, enrolled in a pregnancy study.

The V call is TRBV7-9, the J call TRBJ2-5; 8 nucleotides line up with TRBD1. This CDR3 is 14 amino acids long. V shed 4 bases and J 0 bases; nucleotides not matched to a gene: 1. The germline V gene has CDR1 SEHNR and CDR2 FQNEAQ (reference sequence). The CDR3 is CASSWGQDQETQYF. DNA of the CDR3: TGTGCCAGCAGCTGGGGACAGGACCAAGAGACCCAGTACTTC. Looking up the rest from reference TRBV7-9 and TRBJ2-5 gives the full variable domain: DTGVSQNPRHKITKRGQNVTFRCDPISEHNRLYWYRQTLGQGPEFLTYFQNEAQLEKSRLLSDRFSAERPKGSFSTLEIQRTEQGDSAMYLCASSWGQDQETQYFGPGTRLLVL.

The chain carries TRBV18 and TRBJ2-7; the D is unclear. This CDR3 has 14 amino acids. Germline-derived CDR1 and CDR2 are KGHSH and LQKENI. Trimming pared 1 base from V and 2 bases from J, leaving 9 bases between. The CDR3 nucleotides read TGTGCCAGCTCACCACTGATCAGCGCCTACGAGCAGTACTTC. Translated: CASSPLISAYEQYF.

The rearrangement uses TRBV7-2 and TRBJ2-3, with TRBD2 matching 15 bases. The CDR3 is made up of 16 amino acids. Germline-derived CDR1 and CDR2 are SGHTA and FQGNSA. The ends lost 3 bases at V and 5 bases at J; junction bases unmatched: 3. CDR3 DNA: TGTGCCAGCAGCTTGGGACTAGCGGGAGGTCAAGATACGCAGTATTTT. Its translation is CASSLGLAGGQDTQYF.

The chain has TRBV7-2 and TRBJ2-1; 11 bases map to TRBD2. The CDR3 has 15 residues. The V gene end was trimmed by 3 bases and the J gene end by 9 bases; junction bases not matched to a gene: 7. Per the germline V gene, CDR1 is SGHTA and CDR2 is FQGNSA. The CDR3 nucleotides read TGTGCCAGCAGCTTCCTTAGCGGGAGGGCCCGTGAGCAGTTCTTC. The encoded protein is CASSFLSGRAREQFF.

The genes are TRBV25-1 and TRBJ1-1, with 8 bases aligning to TRBD1. The CDR3 is made up of 14 amino acids. After removal of 3 bases from V and 3 bases from J, the junction contained 3 bases not matched to a gene. CDR1 and CDR2 from the germline V gene are MGHDK and SYGVNS. The CDR3 nucleotides read TGTGCCAGCAGTGATAGGACAGGGTACACTGAAGCTTTCTTT. This encodes CASSDRTGYTEAFF.

The chain recombines TRBV7-8 with TRBJ2-1, with 8 nucleotides matching TRBD2. CDR3 size: 14 residues. V was pared by 8 bases and J by 9 bases, with 12 bases of the junction left unmatched. Germline loops: CDR1 SGHVS, CDR2 FQNEAQ. Here the CDR3 DNA reads TGTGCCAGCCGGACACCGGGACTAGGACCTGAGCAGTTCTTC. Translating it yields CASRTPGLGPEQFF.

The chain employs TRBV18 and TRBJ2-2, with 8 bases matching TRBD1. CDR1 is KGHSH, CDR2 LQKENI, per germline. Unmatched junction bases numbered 8, after V lost 2 bases and J lost 6 bases. This CDR3 is built from 16 residues. The CDR3: CASSPFRGQMAGELFF. CDR3 in DNA: TGTGCCAGCTCACCATTCAGGGGGCAGATGGCCGGGGAGCTGTTTTTT.

The chain joins TRBV14 to TRBJ2-5, with D uncertain. There are 15 residues in the CDR3. Germline assignment: CDR1 SGHDN and CDR2 FVKESK. The V end was cut by 1 base, the J end by 5 bases, with 14 bases between. CDR3: CASSQGLTGWETQYF. As DNA, the CDR3 is TGTGCCAGCAGCCAAGGTTTGACTGGGTGGGAGACCCAGTACTTC. The full variable domain, its missing parts supplied by reference TRBV14 and TRBJ2-5, is EAGVTQFPSHSVIEKGQTVTLRCDPISGHDNLYWYRRVMGKEIKFLLHFVKESKQDESGMPNNRFLAERTGGTYSTLKVQPAELEDSGVYFCASSQGLTGWETQYFGPGTRLLVL.

The rearrangement links TRBV27 to TRBJ2-2; maybe TRBD1 (7 bases). CDR1 MNHEY and CDR2 SMNVEV come from the germline V gene (reference sequence). The CDR3 is made up of 15 amino acids. V was shortened by 5 bases and J by 7 bases, with 17 bases between the two germline ends. The CDR3 here is CASSLTGLGSGELFF. The CDR3 DNA sequence: TGTGCCAGCAGTCTGACAGGGCTCGGGAGCGGGGAGCTGTTTTTT.

The genes are TRBV4-1 and TRBJ2-4; 10 bases are a match to TRBD1. The CDR3 sequence is 20 residues long. In germline, CDR1 is MGHRA, CDR2 YSYEKL. V trimming: 1 base; J trimming: 11 bases; junction bases outside the gene matches: 23. The CDR3 region is CASSQGPGTRDRGKSLVQYF. The DNA of the CDR3 is TGCGCCAGCAGCCAAGGACCGGGTACCCGGGACAGGGGAAAATCTCTGGTTCAGTACTTC.

This clone has only a few counts. The chain uses TRBV9 and TRBJ1-1; D gene unclear. Looked up from germline, CDR1 is SGDLS and CDR2 is YYNGEE. This CDR3 spans 14 amino acids. Deletions cut 4 bases from V and 2 bases from J, with 12 bases between. The CDR3 reads CASSFTQENTEAFF. In DNA form, the CDR3 reads TGTGCCAGCAGCTTCACCCAGGAAAACACTGAAGCTTTCTTT.

The V gene is TRBV11-2, the J gene TRBJ2-5; D might be TRBD2 (5 bases). The CDR3 runs to 13 residues. The V and J ends lost 3 bases and 4 bases respectively, with 9 bases between them. Per germline, CDR1 SGHAT and CDR2 FQNNGV. The CDR3 DNA is TGTGCCAGCAGCTTTATTGCGGGAGAGACCCAGTACTTC. It is translated as CASSFIAGETQYF.

The chain combines TRBV7-2 with TRBJ2-1, with D perhaps TRBD2 (5 bases). The germline gives CDR1 SGHTA, CDR2 FQGNSA. This CDR3 comprises 16 residues. With 2 bases removed from V and 6 bases from J, the gap between germline ends came to 17 bases. The CDR3, as DNA: TGTGCCAGCAGCTTATTGGGTGGCCACCTAGCCAATGAGCAGTTCTTC. Translated, it gives CASSLLGGHLANEQFF.

V is TRBV5-6 and J is TRBJ2-1; 9 nucleotides align to TRBD2. Germline V gene data show CDR1 as SGHDT and CDR2 as YYEEEE. The CDR3 extends over 17 amino acids. J gave up 4 bases and V 0 bases, and 8 bases lay outside the gene matches. The CDR3, as DNA: TGTGCCAGCAGCTTGGTCTTCCTAGCGGGATCATACAATGAGCAGTTCTTC. Its translation: CASSLVFLAGSYNEQFF.

This rearrangement joins TRBV11-3 to TRBJ2-1; TRBD2 might be the D (6 bases). CDR1 and CDR2 (germline): SGHNT, YENEEA. The CDR3 consists of 15 residues. Trimming took 0 bases from V and 8 from J, leaving 14 bases between them. CDR3 sequence (DNA): TGTGCCAGCAGCTTAGATCGGGGGTGGGGGGATGAGCAGTTCTTC. This encodes CASSLDRGWGDEQFF.

V is TRBV9 and J is TRBJ1-5; 8 bases match TRBD1. Per germline, CDR1 SGDLS and CDR2 YYNGEE. The CDR3 is 15 residues long. The CDR3 loop is CTLRQGPDRRQPQHF. CDR3 nucleotides: TGTACCCTTAGACAGGGGCCCGACCGGCGTCAGCCCCAGCATTTT.

This clone was counted a single time. The CDR3 spells CASSVLAGAYEQYF. In nucleotides, the CDR3 is TGTGCCAGTAGTGTACTAGCGGGGGCCTACGAGCAGTACTTC. The chain has TRBV19 and TRBJ2-7; TRBD2 matches 11 bases. The CDR3 consists of 14 residues. The ends lost 5 bases at V and 2 bases at J; junction bases unmatched: 2. Germline loops: CDR1 LNHDA, CDR2 SQIVND (reference sequence).

This clone was recorded once. The J gene is TRBJ1-2, the V gene TRBV30, with TRBD1 matching over 10 bases. With V trimmed by 4 bases and J by 5 bases, 4 bases remained unmatched. Germline CDR1 reads GTSNPN; CDR2 reads SVGIG (reference sequence). The CDR3 loop spans 13 amino acids. The CDR3 DNA reads as TGTGCCTGGACCGGGACAGGGGAATATGGCTACACCTTC. Translated, it gives CAWTGTGEYGYTF.